Each of the 23 T cell receptor beta chains below was sequenced from the same sample in a study of blood T cells in healthy people across ages. With a J-beta primer mix and a sample-barcoded 5' primer, a second PCR ran about 6 to 11 cycles. TCRdb independently ran MiXCR on the 5' RACE reads; one entry per CDR3 protein. The sample has more than 650,000 distinct CDR3 sequences, roughly 20% seen once. The sequencing input was blood. These receptors were collected from a man aged 65 to 85 in good health.

This clonotype appeared a few times. The chain is built from TRBV5-1 and TRBJ2-5, with D tentatively TRBD1 (5 bases). This CDR3 has 17 amino acids. The V gene lost 3 bases and the J gene lost 5 bases, with 23 bases spanning the gap. From germline, CDR1 is SGHRS and CDR2 YFSETQ. The CDR3 DNA reads TGCGCCAGCAGCTCCTTCACAGGTGGAGACCTGGGCGAGACCCAGTACTTC. Translation: CASSSFTGGDLGETQYF.

Only a few counts were recorded for this clonotype. V is TRBV13 and J is TRBJ2-7; D possibly corresponds to TRBD2 (6 bases). The CDR3 loop spans 13 amino acids. CDR1 is PRHDT and CDR2 is FYEKMQ in the germline V gene (reference sequence). Trimming stripped 3 bases from V and 6 bases from J, with 12 bases between. The CDR3 DNA sequence: TGTGCCAGCAGCTTCGCGACTAGGACCGAGCAGTACTTC. Its translation: CASSFATRTEQYF.

There are a few counts of this clonotype. The chain has TRBV20-1 and TRBJ2-1; D unresolved. V shed 5 bases and J shed 0 bases, with 14 bases lying between them. Germline V CDR1 and CDR2: DFQATT, SNEGSKA (reference sequence). The CDR3 contains 15 residues. The CDR3 DNA is TGCAGTGCTGGAAAAAGCGTGAGCTCCTACAATGAGCAGTTCTTC. It encodes CSAGKSVSSYNEQFF.

This chain uses TRBV27 with TRBJ1-4; tentative D call: TRBD1 (6 bases). The CDR3 totals 15 residues. V gave up 3 bases and J gave up 3 bases, with 11 bases separating them. In germline, CDR1 is MNHEY, CDR2 SMNVEV (reference sequence). The CDR3 loop is CASSFRGRSNEKLFF. The CDR3 DNA follows: TGTGCCAGCAGTTTCCGGGGGCGGTCTAATGAAAAACTGTTTTTT.

The chain employs TRBV11-2 and TRBJ2-5, with no clear D. From germline, CDR1 is SGHAT and CDR2 FQNNGV. The CDR3 length is 13 residues. V dropped 2 bases and J dropped 3 bases, with 7 bases sitting between them. The CDR3 loop is CASSLLREETQYF. As DNA, the CDR3 is TGTGCCAGCAGCTTACTCCGGGAAGAGACCCAGTACTTC.

The rearrangement links TRBV5-1 to TRBJ2-3; D remains ambiguous. The CDR3 is 14 residues long. Trimming took off 4 bases at V and 1 base at J, with 10 bases between the two ends. Germline-derived CDR1 and CDR2 are SGHRS and YFSETQ. The CDR3 region is CASSPADRTDTQYF. In nucleotides, the CDR3 is TGCGCCAGCAGCCCGGCGGATCGCACAGATACGCAGTATTTT.

The rearrangement joins TRBV5-1 to TRBJ2-1; 7 bases map to TRBD1. The V segment lost 4 bases and the J segment 6 bases; nucleotides outside the gene matches: 4. Germline CDR1 is SGHRS and CDR2 is YFSETQ. CDR3 length equals 13 residues. The CDR3 loop reads CASSQQGSNEQFF. CDR3 in DNA: TGCGCCAGCAGCCAACAGGGGTCCAATGAGCAGTTCTTC.

The sample holds a few counts of this clonotype. V usage is TRBV5-1 and J usage is TRBJ2-1; 7 nucleotides agree with TRBD1. Losses at the gene ends were 4 bases for V and 6 bases for J; bases not matched to a gene: 10. The CDR3 length is 15 residues. The germline V gene has CDR1 SGHRS and CDR2 YFSETQ. The CDR3 nucleotides read TGCGCCAGCAGCACCGCCGGGACAGAGTTCAATGAGCAGTTCTTC. It translates to CASSTAGTEFNEQFF. The full variable domain, its missing parts supplied by reference TRBV5-1 and TRBJ2-1, is KAGVTQTPRYLIKTRGQQVTLSCSPISGHRSVSWYQQTPGQGLQFLFEYFSETQRNKGNFPGRFSGRQFSNSRSEMNVSTLELGDSALYLCASSTAGTEFNEQFFGPGTRLTVL.

This clonotype was counted a few times. The chain is built from TRBV12-3 or TRBV12-4 and TRBJ2-5; the match to TRBD1 covers 8 bases. This CDR3 has 13 residues. V trimming: 6 bases; J trimming: 11 bases; junction bases outside the gene matches: 11. The CDR3 spells CASRMGQVEEQYF. Here the CDR3 DNA reads TGTGCCAGCAGGATGGGACAGGTTGAAGAGCAGTACTTC.

The chain joins TRBV5-6 to TRBJ1-6, with D tentatively TRBD1 (5 bases). The CDR3 is made up of 14 amino acids. The germline gives CDR1 SGHDT, CDR2 YYEEEE. V gave up 3 bases and J gave up 10 bases, with 14 bases separating them. The CDR3 sequence is CASSWSRVSSPLHF. CDR3 DNA: TGTGCCAGCAGCTGGAGCAGGGTCTCGTCACCCCTCCACTTT.

This clonotype was picked up a small number of times. CDR3 coding DNA: TGCGCCAGCAGCTTGGCGGCTCTGTACAATGAGCAGTTCTTC. This translates into CASSLAALYNEQFF. This sequence joins TRBV5-1 and TRBJ2-1; D remains unclear. Germline V gene lookup returns CDR1 SGHRS and CDR2 YFSETQ. Between the trimmed V and J ends, which lost 0 bases and 4 bases, there was a span of 8 bases. The CDR3 sequence is 14 residues long. Complete variable domain (other parts from reference TRBV5-1 and TRBJ2-1): KAGVTQTPRYLIKTRGQQVTLSCSPISGHRSVSWYQQTPGQGLQFLFEYFSETQRNKGNFPGRFSGRQFSNSRSEMNVSTLELGDSALYLCASSLAALYNEQFFGPGTRLTVL.

The V call is TRBV7-2, the J call TRBJ2-1; the D gene could be TRBD1 or TRBD2 (6 bases each). V was trimmed by 8 bases and J by 3 bases, leaving 11 bases between them. The CDR3 runs to 13 residues. Germline V gene lookup returns CDR1 SGHTA and CDR2 FQGNSA. Here the CDR3 reads CASGGGNYNEQFF. In nucleotides, the CDR3 is TGTGCCAGCGGGGGCGGGAACTACAATGAGCAGTTCTTC.

The chain uses TRBV12-3 or TRBV12-4 and TRBJ2-3; 11 bases agree with TRBD2. V lost 8 bases to trimming and J lost 2 bases; unmatched junction nucleotides: 9. This CDR3 has 16 amino acids. The DNA of the CDR3 is TGTGCCAGCCGGAAAACTAGCGGGGGTCCCACAGATACGCAGTATTTT. It specifies CASRKTSGGPTDTQYF.

The chain uses TRBV29-1 and TRBJ1-5; perhaps TRBD1 as D (6 bases). Germline V CDR1 and CDR2: SQVTM, ANQGSEA. This CDR3 is built from 12 residues. Trimming took off 6 bases at V and 7 bases at J, with 13 bases between the two ends. CDR3 residues: CSVVTGGQPQHF. The CDR3, as DNA: TGCAGCGTCGTGACAGGAGGGCAGCCCCAGCATTTT.

This clonotype has at least ten counts. The CDR3 loop is CSASRQGVYNEQFF. DNA of the CDR3: TGCAGTGCTAGCCGACAGGGGGTCTACAATGAGCAGTTCTTC. The chain is built from TRBV20-1 and TRBJ2-1; 9 nucleotides match TRBD1. The V and J ends lost 3 bases and 3 bases, in that order; junction bases with no gene match: 3. CDR3 length: 14 amino acids. From germline, CDR1 is DFQATT and CDR2 SNEGSKA (reference sequence).

In its sample, this clonotype was seen once. This chain joins TRBV7-8 and TRBJ1-4; D not certain. Trimming removed 0 bases from V and 10 bases from J, with 12 bases in between. This CDR3 region has 14 residues. CDR1 is SGHVS and CDR2 is FQNEAQ in the germline V gene. The CDR3 DNA follows: TGTGCCAGCAGCTTAGCGTTGGCGAGTGGAAAACTGTTTTTT. Its translation: CASSLALASGKLFF.

The rearrangement uses TRBV15 and TRBJ1-2; no clear D. Germline V CDR1 and CDR2: LNHNV, YYDKDF (reference sequence). The ends were cut back, 0 bases at V and 6 bases at J, with 11 bases in the middle. CDR3 length: 14 amino acids. The CDR3 coding sequence is TGTGCCACCAGCAGAGACCACCAGATAGATGGCTACACCTTC. Translated: CATSRDHQIDGYTF.

This clonotype was seen a handful of times. This chain links TRBV20-1 with TRBJ1-1; TRBD1 matches 8 bases. The CDR3 runs to 14 residues. Germline lookup yields CDR1 DFQATT and CDR2 SNEGSKA (reference sequence). This CDR3 reads CSPQGGTGVQEAFF. CDR3 in DNA: TGCAGCCCACAGGGGGGAACAGGGGTTCAGGAAGCTTTCTTT.

The rearrangement uses TRBV6-6 and TRBJ2-3; tentatively, D is TRBD1 or TRBD2 (7 bases each). Per germline, CDR1 MNHNY and CDR2 SVGAGI (reference sequence). This CDR3 contains 15 residues. Trimming removed 7 bases from V and 2 bases from J, with 16 bases in between. CDR3 in amino acids: CASNDPGGVTDTQYF. In DNA, the CDR3 is TGTGCCAGCAACGACCCAGGGGGGGTCACAGATACGCAGTATTTT.

This clonotype was seen only a few times. Mismatch with germline at one junction end may stem from a read error. The chain's CDR3 is CVSSLWTGTYEQYF. The CDR3 DNA sequence: TGTGTCAGCAGCTTGTGGACAGGGACCTACGAGCAGTACTTC. The V and J genes are TRBV7-2 and TRBJ2-7, with TRBD1 matching over 8 bases. This CDR3 has 14 residues. Germline-derived CDR1 and CDR2 are SGHTA and FQGNSA.

This clonotype has just a few counts. The chain combines TRBV6-5 with TRBJ2-1; 8 bases are a match to TRBD1. J lost 6 bases, V lost 6 bases, and 7 bases had no gene match. The germline CDR1 and CDR2 sequences are MNHEY and SVGAGI. This CDR3 contains 14 residues. Here the CDR3 reads CASRGQGLGNEQFF. CDR3 in DNA: TGTGCCAGCAGAGGACAGGGTTTAGGCAATGAGCAGTTCTTC.

The CDR3 is CASSLAGQVGETQYF. The CDR3 DNA reads as TGTGCCAGCAGCTTAGCGGGACAGGTTGGGGAGACCCAGTACTTC. This chain connects TRBV11-2 to TRBJ2-5; 8 bases are a match to TRBD1. CDR3 length: 15 residues. Unmatched junction bases numbered 6, after V lost 1 base and J lost 5 bases. Germline V CDR1 and CDR2: SGHAT, FQNNGV.

The chain is built from TRBV12-3 or TRBV12-4 and TRBJ1-4, with 11 bases that match TRBD1. V lost 5 bases to trimming and J lost 7 bases; unmatched junction nucleotides: 3. The CDR3 loop spans 14 amino acids. CDR3 loop: CASSEDRGLEKLFF. CDR3 DNA sequence: TGTGCCAGCAGTGAGGACAGGGGGCTTGAAAAACTGTTTTTT.